This TCR beta chain was found in a study of cytomegalovirus exposure and HLA in healthy donors. Study-level information: HLA-typed donors were the source of about 85 million unique TCRs, which an early data release held.

In regard to this clone: Its target is not known.

V shed 5 bases, J shed 4 bases, and the junction held 5 bases outside the gene matches. Germline CDR1 and CDR2: SGHAT and FQNNGV. The CDR3 is 13 residues long. Samples came from healthy bone marrow donors. Study outcomes and limitations: A later look showed TCR association rates differing by HLA locus, highest for DRB1 and lowest for HLA-C. Further analysis was carried out later, and it showed several of the most significant clusters appearing linked to common viral pathogens.

The PCR had 60 Vbeta and 13 Jbeta primers. Sequenced by immunoSEQ multiplex PCR; TCRdb stores in-frame clones only, minus some. In the table there are more than 150,000 clones, around four fifths of which are singletons. The sequenced material came from PBMCs. The clonotype comes from a woman aged 18-35 years in good health and CMV-seronegative. J is TRBJ2-7 and V is TRBV11-2; 7 bases map to TRBD1. The DNA for the CDR3 is TGTGCCAGCAGCCACGGACAGGTATACGAGCAGTACTTC. This gives the protein CASSHGQVYEQYF.